What follows are 14 T cell receptor beta chains derived from one specimen sequenced in a study of T cells after yellow fever vaccination. TCRdb reanalysed the 5' RACE reads using MiXCR and keeps one entry per CDR3 protein. The sample lists some 600,000 distinct CDR3 sequences; roughly an eighth were seen once. The source material was PBMCs, sampled on the day of the yellow fever booster vaccination. These receptors all come from a man aged 30 to 45 who received the YFV17D yellow fever vaccine.

This clonotype was counted between two and nine times. The chain employs TRBV5-6 and TRBJ2-7; 8 bases agree with TRBD1. Germline loops: CDR1 SGHDT, CDR2 YYEEEE. The CDR3 has 15 residues. Germline trimming cut 3 bases from V and 7 bases from J; bases unmatched to any gene: 12. CDR3 sequence: CASSYGQGRDQEQYF. In nucleotides, the CDR3 is TGTGCCAGCAGCTATGGACAGGGCCGGGATCAGGAGCAGTACTTC.

This clonotype was detected only a few times. The chain links TRBV28 to TRBJ2-3, with D maybe TRBD1 (5 bases). V shed 2 bases and J shed 3 bases, with 12 bases lying between them. CDR3 size: 15 residues. Germline V gene sequence: CDR1 MDHEN, CDR2 SYDVKM. DNA of the CDR3: TGTGCCAGCAGTTTAATGCAGGGATTTACAGATACGCAGTATTTT. Encoded protein: CASSLMQGFTDTQYF.

The chain couples TRBV5-1 to TRBJ2-5; D remains unclear. Per germline, CDR1 SGHRS and CDR2 YFSETQ. The CDR3 is made up of 14 amino acids. Trimming took 1 base from V and 4 from J, leaving 11 bases between them. The CDR3 bases are TGCGCCAGCAGCTTGTGGTCTAGTAGAGAGACCCAGTACTTC. Translation: CASSLWSSRETQYF. The variable domain in full, completed from reference TRBV5-1 and TRBJ2-5, reads KAGVTQTPRYLIKTRGQQVTLSCSPISGHRSVSWYQQTPGQGLQFLFEYFSETQRNKGNFPGRFSGRQFSNSRSEMNVSTLELGDSALYLCASSLWSSRETQYFGPGTRLLVL.

This chain joins TRBV5-6 and TRBJ2-7; D gene ambiguous. With 10 bases removed from V and 2 bases from J, the gap between germline ends came to 19 bases. Germline CDR1 and CDR2: SGHDT and YYEEEE. The CDR3 is made up of 14 amino acids. For the CDR3, the DNA is TGTGCCTCCTCCAGGCCCCCACCAACCTACGAGCAGTACTTC. Its translation is CASSRPPPTYEQYF. The variable domain in full, with the rest retrieved from reference TRBV5-6 and TRBJ2-7, is DAGVTQSPTHLIKTRGQQVTLRCSPKSGHDTVSWYQQALGQGPQFIFQYYEEEERQRGNFPDRFSGHQFPNYSSELNVNALLLGDSALYLCASSRPPPTYEQYFGPGTRLTVT.

The CDR3 nucleotides read TGTGCCAGCAGCTTAGAGGGACTAGCGGGAGCGGGGGAGCAGTTCTTC. This sequence encodes CASSLEGLAGAGEQFF. The gene calls are TRBV7-2 and TRBJ2-1; 14 nucleotides line up with TRBD2. Germline CDR1 SGHTA, CDR2 FQGNSA. The CDR3 is 16 amino acids. After removal of 1 base from V and 10 bases from J, the junction contained 6 bases not matched to a gene.

CDR3 sequence (DNA): TGCAGTTACAAGGTTGTCTCCTACGAGCAGTACTTC. It yields the protein CSYKVVSYEQYF. V gene TRBV20-1 combines with J gene TRBJ2-7; D gene uncertain. V shed 8 bases and J shed 0 bases, with 11 bases lying between them. The CDR3 totals 12 residues. The germline gives CDR1 DFQATT, CDR2 SNEGSKA (reference sequence).

This clonotype has only a few counts. The chain combines TRBV5-1 with TRBJ2-5, with 10 positions matching TRBD2. The germline gives CDR1 SGHRS, CDR2 YFSETQ. V trimming: 0 bases; J trimming: 10 bases; junction bases outside the gene matches: 9. There are 15 residues in the CDR3. CDR3 sequence: CASSLVPAGGPLQYF. CDR3 bases: TGCGCCAGCAGCTTGGTCCCAGCGGGAGGGCCCCTCCAGTACTTC.

V and J are TRBV6-5 and TRBJ1-2, with D perhaps matching TRBD1 (5 bases). CDR1 and CDR2 (germline): MNHEY, SVGAGI. CDR3 length equals 16 residues. Trimming took off 4 bases at V and 1 base at J, with 16 bases between the two ends. The CDR3, as DNA: TGTGCCAGCAGTTTATTACCCGGGACCAATAACTATGGCTACACCTTC. This gives the protein CASSLLPGTNNYGYTF.

The sample holds many counts of this clonotype. This sequence joins TRBV9 and TRBJ2-2; tentative D call: TRBD2 (6 bases). V was trimmed by 2 bases and J by 2 bases, leaving 10 bases between them. This CDR3 region has 15 residues. Germline V gene data show CDR1 as SGDLS and CDR2 as YYNGEE. CDR3 nucleotide sequence: TGTGCCAGCAGCGTTGGGGGAGGCAACACCGGGGAGCTGTTTTTT. Protein: CASSVGGGNTGELFF. Together with reference TRBV9 and TRBJ2-2, the CDR3 gives the full variable domain: DSGVTQTPKHLITATGQRVTLRCSPRSGDLSVYWYQQSLDQGLQFLIQYYNGEERAKGNILERFSAQQFPDLHSELNLSSLELGDSALYFCASSVGGGNTGELFFGEGSRLTVL.

The chain uses TRBV5-6 and TRBJ2-1, with D unresolved. Trimming removed 4 bases from V and 9 bases from J, with 11 bases in between. The CDR3 is made up of 12 amino acids. Germline V gene sequence: CDR1 SGHDT, CDR2 YYEEEE. The CDR3 DNA reads TGTGCCAGCAGCCCCGGATGGGGTGAGCAGTTCTTC. The encoded protein is CASSPGWGEQFF.

This clonotype was found a few times. V is TRBV2 and J is TRBJ2-3; a possible D gene is TRBD2 (5 bases). The CDR3 loop spans 13 amino acids. From germline, CDR1 is SNHLY and CDR2 FYNNEI. V shed 6 bases and J shed 2 bases, with 9 bases lying between them. The CDR3 loop reads CASRTGTTDTQYF. The CDR3 DNA reads TGTGCCAGCAGGACGGGAACCACAGATACGCAGTATTTT.

The gene calls are TRBV12-3 or TRBV12-4 and TRBJ2-3; possibly TRBD2 for D (6 bases). Deletions cut 3 bases from V and 4 bases from J, with 17 bases between. The CDR3 sequence is 16 residues long. The CDR3 bases are TGTGCCAGCAGTTTTAACTTAGGAGGGCCCTCAGATACGCAGTATTTT. It yields the protein CASSFNLGGPSDTQYF.

V and J are TRBV6-1 and TRBJ2-3, with 11 bases that match TRBD2. This CDR3 has 19 amino acids. With 6 bases clipped from V and 0 bases from J, the junction kept 14 bases outside the gene matches. Germline CDR1 is MNHNS and CDR2 is SASEGT. This CDR3 is CASRRSGVTSGISTDTQYF. The CDR3 nucleotides read TGTGCCAGCAGGAGGAGCGGGGTGACTAGCGGGATTAGCACAGATACGCAGTATTTT.

The V and J genes are TRBV7-2 and TRBJ2-7, with D maybe TRBD2 (6 bases). CDR3 size: 13 residues. V lost 4 bases to trimming and J lost 3 bases, with 10 bases between them. Germline CDR1 and CDR2: SGHTA and FQGNSA. CDR3 loop: CASSWKEGYEQYF. CDR3 DNA: TGTGCCAGCAGCTGGAAGGAGGGCTACGAGCAGTACTTC.